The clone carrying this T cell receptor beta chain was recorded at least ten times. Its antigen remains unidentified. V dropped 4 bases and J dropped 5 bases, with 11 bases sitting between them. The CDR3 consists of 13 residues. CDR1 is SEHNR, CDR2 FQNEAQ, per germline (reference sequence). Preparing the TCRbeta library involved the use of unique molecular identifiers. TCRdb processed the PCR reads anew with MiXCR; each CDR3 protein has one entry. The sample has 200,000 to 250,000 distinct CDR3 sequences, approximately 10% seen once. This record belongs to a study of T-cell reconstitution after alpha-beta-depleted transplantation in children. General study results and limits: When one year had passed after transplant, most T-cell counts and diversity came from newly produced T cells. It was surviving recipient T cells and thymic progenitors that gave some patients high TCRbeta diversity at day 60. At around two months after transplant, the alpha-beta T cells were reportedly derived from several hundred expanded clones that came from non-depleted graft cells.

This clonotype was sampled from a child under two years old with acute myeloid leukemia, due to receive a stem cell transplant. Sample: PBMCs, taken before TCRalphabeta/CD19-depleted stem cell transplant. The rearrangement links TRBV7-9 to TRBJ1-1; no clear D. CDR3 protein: CASSSRALTEAFF. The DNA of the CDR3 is TGTGCCAGCAGCTCCCGGGCCTTAACTGAAGCTTTCTTT.